This TCR beta chain was recorded in a study of blood T cell repertoires in COVID-19. In the study overall: COVID-19 samples from acute and convalescent phases originated in the United States, Italy and Spain.

Original data processing: Scientists estimated how many nucleated cells there were by amplifying reference gene primers. The data were produced by immunoSEQ multiplex PCR, yet TCRdb's version contains in-frame clones alone and is incomplete. The V and J calls and clone size are taken from that table; D and trimming were inferred from the DNA. The table lists about 430,000 clones, 85% to 90% of them singletons. This sequence was found in a man aged 30-40 years who had recovered from COVID-19. Sequenced: PBMCs or T cells enriched from blood (not recorded which).

The CDR3 DNA reads TGTGCCAGCAGCCTCAGCGGGACAACCGGGGAGCTGTTTTTT. This codes for CASSLSGTTGELFF. The genes are TRBV3-1 (or the pseudogene TRBV3-2) and TRBJ2-2; a weak D match, TRBD2 (7 bases). The CDR3 runs 14 residues. Germline V gene lookup returns CDR1 LGHDT and CDR2 YNNKEL (reference sequence). V lost 4 bases and J 5 bases, leaving 11 bases between the germline ends.